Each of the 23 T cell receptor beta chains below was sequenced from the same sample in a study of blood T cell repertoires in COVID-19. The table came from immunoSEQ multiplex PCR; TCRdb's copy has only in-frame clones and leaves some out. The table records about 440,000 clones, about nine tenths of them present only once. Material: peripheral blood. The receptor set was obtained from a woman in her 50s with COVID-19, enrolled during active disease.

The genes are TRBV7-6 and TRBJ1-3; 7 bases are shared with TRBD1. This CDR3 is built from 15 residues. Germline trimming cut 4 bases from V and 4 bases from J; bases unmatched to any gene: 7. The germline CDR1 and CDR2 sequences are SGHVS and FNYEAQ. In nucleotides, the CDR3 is TGTGCCAGCAGCTCTACTACAGGGGTAGGAAACACCATATATTTT. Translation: CASSSTTGVGNTIYF.

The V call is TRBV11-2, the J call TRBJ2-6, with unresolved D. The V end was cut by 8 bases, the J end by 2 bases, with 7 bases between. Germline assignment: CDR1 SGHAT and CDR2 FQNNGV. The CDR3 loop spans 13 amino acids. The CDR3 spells CASGPPGANVLTF. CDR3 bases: TGTGCCAGCGGCCCGCCTGGGGCCAACGTCCTGACTTTC. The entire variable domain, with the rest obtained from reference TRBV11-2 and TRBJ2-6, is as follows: EAGVAQSPRYKIIEKRQSVAFWCNPISGHATLYWYQQILGQGPKLLIQFQNNGVVDDSQLPKDRFSAERLKGVDSTLKIQPAKLEDSAVYLCASGPPGANVLTFGAGSRLTVL.

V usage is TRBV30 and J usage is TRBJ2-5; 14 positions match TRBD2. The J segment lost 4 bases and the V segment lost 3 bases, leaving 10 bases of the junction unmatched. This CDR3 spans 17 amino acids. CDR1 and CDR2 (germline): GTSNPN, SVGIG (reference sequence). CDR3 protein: CAWRGETSGGARETQYF. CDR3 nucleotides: TGTGCCTGGAGAGGGGAGACTAGCGGGGGGGCCAGAGAGACCCAGTACTTC.

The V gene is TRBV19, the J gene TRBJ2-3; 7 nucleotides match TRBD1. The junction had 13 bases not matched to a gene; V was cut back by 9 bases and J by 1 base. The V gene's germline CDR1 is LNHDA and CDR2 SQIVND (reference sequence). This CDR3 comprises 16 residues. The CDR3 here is CASGPGTAKRTDTQYF. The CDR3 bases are TGTGCCAGCGGCCCCGGGACAGCTAAACGCACAGATACGCAGTATTTT.

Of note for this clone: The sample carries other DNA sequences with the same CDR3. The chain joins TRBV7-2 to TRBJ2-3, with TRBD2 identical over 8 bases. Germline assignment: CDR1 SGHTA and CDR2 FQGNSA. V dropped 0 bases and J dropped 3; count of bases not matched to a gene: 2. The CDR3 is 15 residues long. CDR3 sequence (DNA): TGTGCCAGCAGCTTAGCTAGCGGGGTTACAGATACGCAGTATTTT. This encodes CASSLASGVTDTQYF.

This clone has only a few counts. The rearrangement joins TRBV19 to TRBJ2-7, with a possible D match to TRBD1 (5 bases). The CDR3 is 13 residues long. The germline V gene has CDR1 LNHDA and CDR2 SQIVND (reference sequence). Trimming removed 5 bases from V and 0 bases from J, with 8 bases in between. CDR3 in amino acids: CASSLDSSYEQYF. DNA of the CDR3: TGTGCCAGTAGTCTTGACAGCTCCTACGAGCAGTACTTC.

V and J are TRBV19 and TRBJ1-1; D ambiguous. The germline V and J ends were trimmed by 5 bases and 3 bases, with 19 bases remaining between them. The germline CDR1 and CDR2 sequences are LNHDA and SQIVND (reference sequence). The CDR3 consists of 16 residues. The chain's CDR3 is CASSPRVARTDTEAFF. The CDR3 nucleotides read TGTGCCAGTAGTCCCCGGGTAGCCCGAACGGACACTGAAGCTTTCTTT. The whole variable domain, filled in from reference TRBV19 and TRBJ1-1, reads DGGITQSPKYLFRKEGQNVTLSCEQNLNHDAMYWYRQDPGQGLRLIYYSQIVNDFQKGDIAEGYSVSREKKESFPLTVTSAQKNPTAFYLCASSPRVARTDTEAFFGQGTRLTVV.

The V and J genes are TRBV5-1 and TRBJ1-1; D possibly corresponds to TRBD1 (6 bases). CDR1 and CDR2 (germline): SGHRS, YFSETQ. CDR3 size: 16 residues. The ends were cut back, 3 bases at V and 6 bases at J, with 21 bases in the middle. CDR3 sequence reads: CASSSINSPEGAEAFF. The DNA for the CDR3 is TGCGCCAGCAGCTCCATAAACAGTCCTGAGGGGGCTGAAGCTTTCTTT.

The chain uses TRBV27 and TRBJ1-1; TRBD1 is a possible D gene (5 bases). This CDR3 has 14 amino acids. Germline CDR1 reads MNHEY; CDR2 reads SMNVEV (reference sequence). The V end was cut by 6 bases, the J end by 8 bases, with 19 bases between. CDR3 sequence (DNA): TGTGCCAGCAGCCCCGTCTCGTGGAGGGGAGAAGCTTTCTTT. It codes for CASSPVSWRGEAFF.

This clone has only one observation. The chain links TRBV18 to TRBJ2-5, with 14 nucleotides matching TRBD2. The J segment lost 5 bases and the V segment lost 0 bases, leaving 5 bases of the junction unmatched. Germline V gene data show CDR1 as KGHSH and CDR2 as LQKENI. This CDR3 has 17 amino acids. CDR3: CASSPPTSGGAKETQYF. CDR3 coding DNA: TGTGCCAGCTCACCACCGACTAGCGGGGGGGCGAAGGAGACCCAGTACTTC.

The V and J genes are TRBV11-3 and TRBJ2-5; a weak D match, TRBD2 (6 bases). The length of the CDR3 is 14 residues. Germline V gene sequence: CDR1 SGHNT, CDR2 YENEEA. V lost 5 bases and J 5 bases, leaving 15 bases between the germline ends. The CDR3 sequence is CASSPRTSGETQYF. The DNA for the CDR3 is TGTGCCAGCAGCCCTAGGACGAGCGGGGAGACCCAGTACTTC.

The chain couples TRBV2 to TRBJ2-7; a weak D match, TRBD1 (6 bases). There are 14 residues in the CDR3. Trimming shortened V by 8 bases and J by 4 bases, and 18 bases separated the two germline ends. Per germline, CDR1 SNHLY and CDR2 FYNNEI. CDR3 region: CASLTGSREYEQYF. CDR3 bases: TGTGCCAGCCTAACAGGGAGTAGGGAGTACGAGCAGTACTTC. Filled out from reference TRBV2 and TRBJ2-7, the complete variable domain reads EPEVTQTPSHQVTQMGQEVILRCVPISNHLYFYWYRQILGQKVEFLVSFYNNEISEKSEIFDDQFSVERPDGSNFTLKIRSTKLEDSAMYFCASLTGSREYEQYFGPGTRLTVT.

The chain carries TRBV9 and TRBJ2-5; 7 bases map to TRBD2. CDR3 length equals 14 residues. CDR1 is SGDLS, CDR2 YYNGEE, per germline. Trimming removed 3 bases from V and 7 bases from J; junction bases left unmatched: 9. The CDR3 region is CASSARGREPTQYF. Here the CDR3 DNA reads TGTGCCAGCAGCGCCAGAGGGCGGGAGCCGACCCAGTACTTC.

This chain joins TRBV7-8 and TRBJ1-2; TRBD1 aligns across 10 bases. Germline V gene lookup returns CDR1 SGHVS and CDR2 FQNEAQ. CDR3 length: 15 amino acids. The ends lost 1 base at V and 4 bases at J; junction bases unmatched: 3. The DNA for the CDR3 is TGTGCCAGCAGCTTAGAGACAGGGGGCGGCTATGGCTACACCTTC. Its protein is CASSLETGGGYGYTF.

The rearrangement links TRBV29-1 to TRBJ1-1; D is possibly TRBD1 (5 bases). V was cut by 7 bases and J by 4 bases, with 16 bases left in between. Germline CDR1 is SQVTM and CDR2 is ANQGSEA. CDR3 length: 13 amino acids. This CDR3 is CSASSGDGTEAFF. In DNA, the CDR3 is TGCAGCGCTTCCTCGGGGGATGGCACTGAAGCTTTCTTT.

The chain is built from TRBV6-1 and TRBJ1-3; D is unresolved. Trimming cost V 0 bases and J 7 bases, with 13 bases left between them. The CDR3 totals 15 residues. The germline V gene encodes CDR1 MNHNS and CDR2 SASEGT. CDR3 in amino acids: CASSEAVIGGNTIYF. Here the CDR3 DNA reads TGTGCCAGCAGTGAAGCGGTTATTGGCGGGAACACCATATATTTT.

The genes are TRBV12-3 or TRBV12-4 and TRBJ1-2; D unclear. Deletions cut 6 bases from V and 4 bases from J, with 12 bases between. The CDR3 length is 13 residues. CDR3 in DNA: TGTGCCAGCAGGGCAGGCTCCCTCTATGGCTACACCTTC. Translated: CASRAGSLYGYTF.

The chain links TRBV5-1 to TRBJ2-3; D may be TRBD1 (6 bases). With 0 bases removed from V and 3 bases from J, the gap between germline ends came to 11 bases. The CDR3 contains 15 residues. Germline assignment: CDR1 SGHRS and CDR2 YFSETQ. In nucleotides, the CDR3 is TGCGCCAGCAGCTTGGAGGACAGAAGAACAGATACGCAGTATTTT. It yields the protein CASSLEDRRTDTQYF.

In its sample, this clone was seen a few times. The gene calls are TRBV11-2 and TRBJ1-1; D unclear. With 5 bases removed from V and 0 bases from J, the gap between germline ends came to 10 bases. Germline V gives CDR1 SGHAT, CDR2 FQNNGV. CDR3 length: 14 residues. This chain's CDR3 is CASSLPGLNTEAFF. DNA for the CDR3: TGTGCCAGCAGCCTACCGGGATTGAACACTGAAGCTTTCTTT.

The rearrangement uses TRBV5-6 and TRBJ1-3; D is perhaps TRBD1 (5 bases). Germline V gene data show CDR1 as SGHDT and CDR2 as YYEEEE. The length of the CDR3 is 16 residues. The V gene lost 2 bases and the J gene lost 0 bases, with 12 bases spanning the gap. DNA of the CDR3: TGTGCCAGCAGCTTCCCTTACGGGGGCTCTGGAAACACCATATATTTT. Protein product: CASSFPYGGSGNTIYF.

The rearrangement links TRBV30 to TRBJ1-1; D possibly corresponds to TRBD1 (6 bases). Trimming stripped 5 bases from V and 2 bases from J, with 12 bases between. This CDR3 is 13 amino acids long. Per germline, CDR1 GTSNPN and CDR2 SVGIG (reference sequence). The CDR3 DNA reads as TGTGCCTGGGATCAGGGGTATAACACTGAAGCTTTCTTT. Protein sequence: CAWDQGYNTEAFF.

Here the CDR3 reads CASSFGQQDSYEQYF. The CDR3 coding sequence is TGTGCCAGCAGCTTTGGACAGCAGGACTCCTACGAGCAGTACTTC. J is TRBJ2-7 and V is TRBV7-9; D is possibly TRBD1 (6 bases). This CDR3 comprises 15 residues. V was shortened by 3 bases and J by 0 bases, with 12 bases between the two germline ends. CDR1 and CDR2 from the germline V gene are SEHNR and FQNEAQ (reference sequence).

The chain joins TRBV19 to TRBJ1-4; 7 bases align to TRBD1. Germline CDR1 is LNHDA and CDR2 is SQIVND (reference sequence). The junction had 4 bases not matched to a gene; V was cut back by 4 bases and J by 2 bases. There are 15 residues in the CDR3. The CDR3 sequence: CASSTDRVTNEKLFF. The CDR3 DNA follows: TGTGCCAGTAGTACCGACAGGGTTACTAATGAAAAACTGTTTTTT.